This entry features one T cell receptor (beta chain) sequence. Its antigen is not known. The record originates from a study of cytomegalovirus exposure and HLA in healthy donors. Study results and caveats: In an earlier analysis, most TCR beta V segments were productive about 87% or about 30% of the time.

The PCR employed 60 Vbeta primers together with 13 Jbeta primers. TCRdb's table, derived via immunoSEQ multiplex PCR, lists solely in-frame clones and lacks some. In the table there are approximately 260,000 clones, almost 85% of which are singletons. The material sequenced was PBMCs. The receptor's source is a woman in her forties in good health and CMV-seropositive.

CDR3 region: CASSLGQNNLGNTIYF. CDR3 coding DNA: TGCGCCAGCAGCTTGGGACAGAACAACCTGGGAAACACCATATATTTT. J is TRBJ1-3 and V is TRBV5-1; TRBD1 is a possible D gene (5 bases). The V gene lost 0 bases and the J gene lost 4 bases, with 14 bases spanning the gap. Per germline, CDR1 SGHRS and CDR2 YFSETQ. The CDR3 is made up of 16 amino acids.